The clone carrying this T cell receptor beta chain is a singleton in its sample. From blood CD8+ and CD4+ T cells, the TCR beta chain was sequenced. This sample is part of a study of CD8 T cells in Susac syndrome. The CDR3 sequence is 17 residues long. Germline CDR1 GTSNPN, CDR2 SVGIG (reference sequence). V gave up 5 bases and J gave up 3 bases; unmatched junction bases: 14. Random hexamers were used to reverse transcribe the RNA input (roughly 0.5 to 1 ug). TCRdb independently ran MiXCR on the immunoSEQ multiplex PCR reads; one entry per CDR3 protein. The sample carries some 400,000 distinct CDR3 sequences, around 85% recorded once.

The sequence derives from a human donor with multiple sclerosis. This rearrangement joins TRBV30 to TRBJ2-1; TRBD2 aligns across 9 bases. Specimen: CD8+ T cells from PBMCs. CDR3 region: CAWAVTASGILYNEQFF. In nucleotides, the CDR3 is TGTGCCTGGGCGGTCACGGCTAGCGGGATTCTCTACAATGAGCAGTTCTTC.